This TCR beta chain was sequenced for a study of blood T cell repertoires in COVID-19 (dated by TCRdb to 2018 to 2020). With respect to the entire study: Samples from collaborators originated in the United States, Italy and Spain and spanned both the acute and convalescent phases of COVID-19. Subjects who had been exposed to COVID-19, were actively infected with it, or had recovered from it provided the deeply sampled blood TCRbeta repertoires that made up the dataset. The material from the prospective study consisted of cDNA or gDNA derived from T cells, B-cell-depleted T cells, or PBMCs. Samples were obtained from the ongoing ImmuneRACE study (first 160 participants) and from 1,200 or so subjects provided by 6 global collaborators. HLA class I and class II types, where available, came from metadata supplied by the sample provider rather than from assay-based typing. Sample metadata almost always included a de-identified subject ID, COVID-19 status, age in years and sex. The repertoires were released in a freely available public database intended as a resource for research on the immune response to SARS-CoV-2.

The collaborating institutions used their own protocols to collect whole blood in K2EDTA tubes. For TCRbeta analysis, collaborators shipped samples as frozen whole blood, isolated PBMCs, or DNA extracted from either of those sample types. The immunoSEQ Assay, a bias-controlled multiplex PCR, was used to amplify TCRbeta CDR3 regions from genomic DNA. The study's processing was this. Nucleated cell counts per sample were estimated from amplification of reference gene primers within the assay. Sequence reads were collapsed and filtered to measure the absolute abundance of every unique TCRbeta CDR3 rearrangement. For each sample, productive Simpson clonality was calculated as the square root of Simpson's diversity index across productive rearrangements. The immuneACCESS repertoire file appears here via TCRdb, limited to in-frame rearrangements. These files lack a portion of the clones; in checked studies, under half of the deficit traces to unresolved V genes, and the cause of the others is not known. V, J and clone size reflect that table, while D and trimming were determined from the DNA. Counted in this sample were about 360,000 clones; more than 85% of them appeared once. The ten largest clones add up to roughly 3.1% of the sample.

Comment on this clone: The antigen it recognizes is unknown. Within one base of it there is no much larger clone, and no base qualities were kept.

Broader findings and caveats from the paper: Clinical and demographic metadata were provided uncurated, with the amount varying by source and participant.

The germline V gene specifies KGHSH as CDR1 and LQKENI as CDR2. Trimming leaves V shorter by 7 bases and J shorter by 6 bases, with the junction holding 12 bases beyond the gene matches. The CDR3 spans 15 residues, from the cysteine through the phenylalanine. The CDR3 DNA has 45 bases and is translated from base 1. The V and J segments used are TRBV18 and TRBJ2-7; 10 of the junction bases match TRBD1. The source material was peripheral blood. The clonotype originates from a human donor in a cohort sampled during active COVID-19. The sequence in DNA is TGTGCCAGCTTCCCCGGGGGACAGGGGTTTTCCGAGCAGTACTTC. The translation is CASFPGGQGFSEQYF.